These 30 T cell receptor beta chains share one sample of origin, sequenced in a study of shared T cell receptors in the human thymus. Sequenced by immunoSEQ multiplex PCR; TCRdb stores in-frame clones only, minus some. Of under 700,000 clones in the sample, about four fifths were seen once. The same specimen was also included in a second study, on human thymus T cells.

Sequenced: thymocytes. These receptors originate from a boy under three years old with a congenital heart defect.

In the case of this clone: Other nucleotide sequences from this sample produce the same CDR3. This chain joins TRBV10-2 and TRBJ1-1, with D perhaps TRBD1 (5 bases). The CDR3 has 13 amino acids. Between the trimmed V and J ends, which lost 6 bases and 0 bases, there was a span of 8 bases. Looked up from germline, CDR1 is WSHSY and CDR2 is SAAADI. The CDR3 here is CASRDRLNTEAFF. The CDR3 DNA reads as TGCGCCAGCAGAGACAGACTGAACACTGAAGCTTTCTTT.

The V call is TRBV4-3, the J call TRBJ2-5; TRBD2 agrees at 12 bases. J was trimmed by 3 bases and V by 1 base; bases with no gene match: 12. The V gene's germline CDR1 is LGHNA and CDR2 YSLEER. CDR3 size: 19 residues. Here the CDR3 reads CASSQGPTRLAGEKETQYF. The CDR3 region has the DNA TGCGCCAGCAGCCAAGGCCCTACAAGACTAGCGGGAGAAAAAGAGACCCAGTACTTC.

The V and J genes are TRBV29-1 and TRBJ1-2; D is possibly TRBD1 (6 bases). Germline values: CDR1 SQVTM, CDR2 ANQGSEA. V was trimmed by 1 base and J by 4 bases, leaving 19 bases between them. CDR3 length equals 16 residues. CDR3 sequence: CSVEGMGGGSSYGYTF. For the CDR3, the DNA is TGCAGCGTTGAAGGAATGGGGGGGGGCTCCAGCTATGGCTACACCTTC.

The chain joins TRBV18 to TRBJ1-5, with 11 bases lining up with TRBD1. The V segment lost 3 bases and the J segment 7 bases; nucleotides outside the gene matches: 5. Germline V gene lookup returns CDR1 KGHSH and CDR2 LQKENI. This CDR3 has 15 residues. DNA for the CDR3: TGTGCCAGCTCACCGGACAGGGGGCACGGACAGCCCCAGCATTTT. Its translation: CASSPDRGHGQPQHF.

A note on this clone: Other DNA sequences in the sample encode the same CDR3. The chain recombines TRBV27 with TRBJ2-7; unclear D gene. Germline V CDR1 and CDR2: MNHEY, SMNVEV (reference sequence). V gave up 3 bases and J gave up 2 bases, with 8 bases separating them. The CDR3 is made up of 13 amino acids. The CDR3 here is CASSFGQTYEQYF. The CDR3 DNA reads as TGTGCCAGCAGTTTTGGGCAGACCTACGAGCAGTACTTC.

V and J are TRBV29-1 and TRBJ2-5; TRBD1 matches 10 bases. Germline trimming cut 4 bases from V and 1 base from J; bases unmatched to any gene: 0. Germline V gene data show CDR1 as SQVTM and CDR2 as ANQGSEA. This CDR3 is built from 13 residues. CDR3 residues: CSVGDRGQETQYF. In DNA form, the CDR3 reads TGCAGCGTTGGGGACAGGGGCCAAGAGACCCAGTACTTC. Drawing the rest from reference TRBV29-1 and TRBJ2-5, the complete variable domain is SAVISQKPSRDICQRGTSLTIQCQVDSQVTMMFWYRQQPGQSLTLIATANQGSEATYESGFVIDKFPISRPNLTFSTLTVSNMSPEDSSIYLCSVGDRGQETQYFGPGTRLLVL.

CDR3 in amino acids: CASSLTRGQGSNQPQHF. The CDR3 coding sequence is TGCGCCAGCAGCTTGACTCGGGGACAGGGGTCCAATCAGCCCCAGCATTTT. The chain recombines TRBV10-1 with TRBJ1-5; 10 nucleotides line up with TRBD1. V dropped 6 bases and J dropped 3; count of bases not matched to a gene: 11. In germline, CDR1 is WNHNN, CDR2 SYGVQD (reference sequence). The CDR3 extends over 17 amino acids.

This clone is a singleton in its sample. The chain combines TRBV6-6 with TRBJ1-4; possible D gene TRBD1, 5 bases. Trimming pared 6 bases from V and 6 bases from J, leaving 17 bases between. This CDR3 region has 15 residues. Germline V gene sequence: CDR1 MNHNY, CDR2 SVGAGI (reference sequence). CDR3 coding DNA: TGTGCCAGCAGCCGAAGCCGGACATATGATGAAAAACTGTTTTTT. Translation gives CASSRSRTYDEKLFF.

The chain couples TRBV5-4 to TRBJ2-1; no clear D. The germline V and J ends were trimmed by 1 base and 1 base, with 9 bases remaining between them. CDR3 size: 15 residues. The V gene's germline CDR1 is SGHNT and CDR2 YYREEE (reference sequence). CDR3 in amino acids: CASSLKTHSYNEQFF. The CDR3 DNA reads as TGTGCCAGCAGCTTGAAGACACATTCCTACAATGAGCAGTTCTTC.

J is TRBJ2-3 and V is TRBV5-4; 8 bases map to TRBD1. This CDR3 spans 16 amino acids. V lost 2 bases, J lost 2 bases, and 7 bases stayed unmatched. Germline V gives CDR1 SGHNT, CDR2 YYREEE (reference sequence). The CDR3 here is CASSLPGGLFTDTQYF. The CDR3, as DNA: TGTGCCAGCAGCTTACCAGGGGGCCTTTTCACAGATACGCAGTATTTT.

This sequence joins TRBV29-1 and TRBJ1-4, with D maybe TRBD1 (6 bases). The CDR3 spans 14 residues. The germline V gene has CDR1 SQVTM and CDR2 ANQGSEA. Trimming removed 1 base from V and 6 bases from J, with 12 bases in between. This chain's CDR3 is CSVEGSRGDEKLFF. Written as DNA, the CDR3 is TGCAGCGTTGAAGGGTCCAGGGGTGATGAAAAACTGTTTTTT.

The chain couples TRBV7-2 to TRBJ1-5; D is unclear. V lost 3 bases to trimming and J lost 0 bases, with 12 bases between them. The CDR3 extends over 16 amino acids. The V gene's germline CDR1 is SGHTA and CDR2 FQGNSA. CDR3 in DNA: TGTGCCAGCAGCTTTGGTAGATTATATAGCAATCAGCCCCAGCATTTT. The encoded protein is CASSFGRLYSNQPQHF.

In DNA form, the CDR3 reads TGTGCCTGGACTAGCGGGCTCAAAAGCTCCTACAATGAGCAGTTCTTC. Its protein product is CAWTSGLKSSYNEQFF. V gene TRBV30 combines with J gene TRBJ2-1; 8 positions match TRBD2. With V trimmed by 4 bases and J by 0 bases, 8 bases remained unmatched. Germline V gives CDR1 GTSNPN, CDR2 SVGIG (reference sequence). CDR3 length: 16 residues.

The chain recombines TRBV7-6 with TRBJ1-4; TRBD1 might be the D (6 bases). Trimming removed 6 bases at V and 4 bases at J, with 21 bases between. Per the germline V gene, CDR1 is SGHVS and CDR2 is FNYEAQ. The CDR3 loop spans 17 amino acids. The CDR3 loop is CASSRRPDRMYNEKLFF. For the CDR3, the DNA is TGTGCCAGCAGTCGTCGACCCGACAGGATGTATAATGAAAAACTGTTTTTT.

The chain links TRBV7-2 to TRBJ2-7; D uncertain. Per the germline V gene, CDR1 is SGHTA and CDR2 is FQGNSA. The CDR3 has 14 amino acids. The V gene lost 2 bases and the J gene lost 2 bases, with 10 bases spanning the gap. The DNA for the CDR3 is TGTGCCAGCAGCTTAAATGGCACACCCTACGAGCAGTACTTC. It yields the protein CASSLNGTPYEQYF.

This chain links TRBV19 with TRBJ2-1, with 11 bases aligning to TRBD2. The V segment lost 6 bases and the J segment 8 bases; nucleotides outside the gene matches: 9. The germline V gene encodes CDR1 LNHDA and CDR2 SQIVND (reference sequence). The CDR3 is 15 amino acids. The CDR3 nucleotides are TGTGCCAGTAGCCGAAGGACTAGCGGGCACGATGAGCAGTTCTTC. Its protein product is CASSRRTSGHDEQFF.

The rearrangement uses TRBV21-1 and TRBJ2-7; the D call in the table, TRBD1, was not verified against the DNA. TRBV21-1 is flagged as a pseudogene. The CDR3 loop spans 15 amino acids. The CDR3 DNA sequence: TGTGCCAGCAGCAAATCGGTCGCAGGTTCCTACGAGCAGTACTTC. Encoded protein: CASSKSVAGSYEQYF.

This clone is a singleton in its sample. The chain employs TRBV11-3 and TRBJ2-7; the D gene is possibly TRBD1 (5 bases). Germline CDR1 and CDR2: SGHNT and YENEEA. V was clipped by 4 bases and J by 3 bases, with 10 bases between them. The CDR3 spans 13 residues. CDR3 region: CASSSRVRYEQYF. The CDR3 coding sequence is TGTGCCAGCAGCTCCAGGGTCCGCTACGAGCAGTACTTC.

The CDR3 coding sequence is TGTGCCAGCAGCTTAGGGTACCGAGCTAACTATGGCTACACCTTC. Its translation is CASSLGYRANYGYTF. This sequence joins TRBV11-3 and TRBJ1-2; D unclear. V was trimmed by 1 base and J by 0 bases, leaving 9 bases between them. Germline V gene data show CDR1 as SGHNT and CDR2 as YENEEA. CDR3 length equals 15 residues.

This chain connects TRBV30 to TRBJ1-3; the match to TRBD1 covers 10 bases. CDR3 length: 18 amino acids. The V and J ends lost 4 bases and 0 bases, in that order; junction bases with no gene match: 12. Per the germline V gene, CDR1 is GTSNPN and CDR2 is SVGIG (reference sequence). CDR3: CAWNQGDRGFSSGNTIYF. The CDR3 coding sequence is TGTGCCTGGAACCAAGGGGACAGGGGATTTAGCTCTGGAAACACCATATATTTT.

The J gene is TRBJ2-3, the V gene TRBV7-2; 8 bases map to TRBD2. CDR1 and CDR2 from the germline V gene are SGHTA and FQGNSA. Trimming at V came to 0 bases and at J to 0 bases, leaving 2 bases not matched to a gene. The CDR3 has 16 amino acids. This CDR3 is CASSLASGASTDTQYF. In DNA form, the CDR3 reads TGTGCCAGCAGCTTAGCTAGCGGGGCAAGCACAGATACGCAGTATTTT.

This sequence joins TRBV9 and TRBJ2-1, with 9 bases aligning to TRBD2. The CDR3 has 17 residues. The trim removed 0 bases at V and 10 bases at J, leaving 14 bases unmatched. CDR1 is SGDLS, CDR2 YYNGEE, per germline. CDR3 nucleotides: TGTGCCAGCAGCGTAGGAGTGACTAGCGGCCTGATAGGGGAGCAGTTCTTC. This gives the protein CASSVGVTSGLIGEQFF.

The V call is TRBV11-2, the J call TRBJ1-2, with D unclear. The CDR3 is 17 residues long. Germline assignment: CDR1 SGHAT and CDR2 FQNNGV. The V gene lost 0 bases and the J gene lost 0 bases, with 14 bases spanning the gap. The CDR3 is CASSLDRKAHTNYGYTF. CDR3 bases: TGTGCCAGCAGCTTAGACAGGAAAGCCCACACTAACTATGGCTACACCTTC.

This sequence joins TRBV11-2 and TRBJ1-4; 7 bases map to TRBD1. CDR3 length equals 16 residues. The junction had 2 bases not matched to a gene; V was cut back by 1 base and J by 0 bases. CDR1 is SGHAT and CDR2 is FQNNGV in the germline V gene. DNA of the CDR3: TGTGCCAGCAGCTTAGGGGGACAGTCAACTAATGAAAAACTGTTTTTT. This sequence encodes CASSLGGQSTNEKLFF.

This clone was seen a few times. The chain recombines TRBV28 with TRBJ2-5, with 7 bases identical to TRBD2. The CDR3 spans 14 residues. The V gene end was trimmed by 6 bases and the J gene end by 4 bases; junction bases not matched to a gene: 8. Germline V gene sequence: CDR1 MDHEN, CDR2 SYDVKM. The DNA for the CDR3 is TGTGCCAGCAGCCTCGAGGGAGGGCCAGAGACCCAGTACTTC. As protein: CASSLEGGPETQYF.

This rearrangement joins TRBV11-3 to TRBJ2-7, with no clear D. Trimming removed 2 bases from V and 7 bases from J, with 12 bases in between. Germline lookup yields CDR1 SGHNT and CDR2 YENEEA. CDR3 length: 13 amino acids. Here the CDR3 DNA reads TGTGCCAGCAGCTTAAGCCCCCTTTGGGAGCAGTACTTC. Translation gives CASSLSPLWEQYF.

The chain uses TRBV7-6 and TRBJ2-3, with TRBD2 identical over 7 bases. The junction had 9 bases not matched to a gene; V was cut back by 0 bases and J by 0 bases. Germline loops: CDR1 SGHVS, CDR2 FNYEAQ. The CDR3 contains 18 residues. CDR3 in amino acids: CASSLAGGRARSTDTQYF. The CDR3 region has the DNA TGTGCCAGCAGCTTAGCGGGAGGGAGGGCCCGGAGCACAGATACGCAGTATTTT.

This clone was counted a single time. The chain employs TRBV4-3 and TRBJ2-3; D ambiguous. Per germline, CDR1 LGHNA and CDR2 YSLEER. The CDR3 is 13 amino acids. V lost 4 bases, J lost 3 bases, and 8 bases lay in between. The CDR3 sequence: CASSPDQTDTQYF. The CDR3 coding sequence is TGCGCCAGCAGCCCAGATCAGACAGATACGCAGTATTTT.

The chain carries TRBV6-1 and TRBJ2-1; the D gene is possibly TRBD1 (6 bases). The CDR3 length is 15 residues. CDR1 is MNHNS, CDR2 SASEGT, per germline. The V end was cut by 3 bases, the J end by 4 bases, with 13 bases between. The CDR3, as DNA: TGTGCCAGCAGTGATGGGCAGGGGATTTACAATGAGCAGTTCTTC. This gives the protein CASSDGQGIYNEQFF.

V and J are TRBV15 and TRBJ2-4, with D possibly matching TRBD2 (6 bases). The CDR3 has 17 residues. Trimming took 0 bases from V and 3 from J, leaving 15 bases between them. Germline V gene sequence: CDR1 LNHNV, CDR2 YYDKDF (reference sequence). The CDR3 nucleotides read TGTGCCACCAGCAGAGATCTAAGAACCGGGGGCAAAAACATTCAGTACTTC. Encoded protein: CATSRDLRTGGKNIQYF.